These 9 T cell receptor beta chains were all obtained from the same sample, sequenced in a study of OX40 agonist ivuxolimab in advanced cancers. Assay: immunoSEQ multiplex PCR; the TCRdb copy retains only in-frame clones and omits some. This sample yields tens of thousands of clones, of which 84% are seen a single time; over 6% belongs to the top ten. Sequenced here: CD4+ or CD8+ T cells sorted from blood, sampled in a trial of the OX40 agonist ivuxolimab. These receptors originate from an adult with an advanced solid tumor such as melanoma, head and neck, liver or kidney cancer.

This clone was detected only once. The chain links TRBV5-1 to TRBJ1-5; the D gene is possibly TRBD1 (5 bases). Per germline, CDR1 SGHRS and CDR2 YFSETQ. The V and J ends lost 5 bases and 1 base respectively, with 7 bases between them. The CDR3 runs to 13 residues. The CDR3, as DNA: TGCGCCAGCAGGAGGGACAGCAATCAGCCCCAGCATTTT. This translates into CASRRDSNQPQHF. Full variable domain (rest looked up from reference TRBV5-1 and TRBJ1-5): KAGVTQTPRYLIKTRGQQVTLSCSPISGHRSVSWYQQTPGQGLQFLFEYFSETQRNKGNFPGRFSGRQFSNSRSEMNVSTLELGDSALYLCASRRDSNQPQHFGDGTRLSIL.

This rearrangement joins TRBV6-5 to TRBJ1-6; 7 bases fit TRBD1. The V gene's germline CDR1 is MNHEY and CDR2 SVGAGI. This CDR3 contains 15 residues. J lost 8 bases, V lost 5 bases, and 9 bases had no gene match. The CDR3 reads CASSGQGTDYSPLHF. For the CDR3, the DNA is TGTGCCAGCAGTGGGCAGGGGACAGATTATTCACCCCTCCACTTT.

The genes are TRBV28 and TRBJ1-1; the D is unclear. CDR1 is MDHEN, CDR2 SYDVKM, per germline. This CDR3 spans 14 amino acids. The V end was cut by 3 bases, the J end by 4 bases, with 12 bases between. CDR3 DNA: TGTGCCAGCAGTTTGGTGGGGTCGGCCACTGAAGCTTTCTTT. It codes for CASSLVGSATEAFF.

J is TRBJ2-7 and V is TRBV14; weak D call: TRBD2 (6 bases). The V end lost 3 bases, the J end lost 5 bases, and 14 bases lay between the germline ends. The CDR3 totals 14 residues. The germline V gene encodes CDR1 SGHDN and CDR2 FVKESK. CDR3 sequence (DNA): TGTGCCAGCAGCCAGGAGCAGCAGCGGGACGAGCAGTACTTC. Protein: CASSQEQQRDEQYF.

The chain combines TRBV27 with TRBJ2-2, with TRBD2 identical over 12 bases. V lost 4 bases and J lost 6; bases outside the gene matches: 6. Germline CDR1 reads MNHEY; CDR2 reads SMNVEV (reference sequence). CDR3 length: 16 amino acids. The CDR3 nucleotides read TGTGCCAGCAGTTCCTGGACTAGCGGGATTGCCGGGGAGCTGTTTTTT. This encodes CASSSWTSGIAGELFF.

This clone was seen only a few times. The J gene is TRBJ2-5, the V gene TRBV28; 7 bases fit TRBD1. Germline CDR1 is MDHEN and CDR2 is SYDVKM. The CDR3 runs 16 residues. J was trimmed by 0 bases and V by 4 bases; bases with no gene match: 8. CDR3 in amino acids: CASSSVQGTYQETQYF. The CDR3 nucleotides are TGTGCCAGCAGTTCCGTACAGGGGACGTACCAAGAGACCCAGTACTTC.

This clone was counted at least ten times. The V gene is TRBV27, the J gene TRBJ1-1; 8 bases line up with TRBD1. This CDR3 region has 15 residues. The germline V gene has CDR1 MNHEY and CDR2 SMNVEV (reference sequence). With 0 bases clipped from V and 4 bases from J, the junction kept 4 bases outside the gene matches. DNA for the CDR3: TGTGCCAGCAGTTTATCCTTTCAGGGGGCCACTGAAGCTTTCTTT. Translating it yields CASSLSFQGATEAFF.

This clone was detected once. This chain uses TRBV4-3 with TRBJ2-4; the match to TRBD1 covers 9 bases. The CDR3 runs to 17 residues. V gave up 0 bases and J gave up 5 bases; unmatched junction bases: 8. In germline, CDR1 is LGHNA, CDR2 YSLEER. The CDR3 loop reads CASSQDGQGPRQNIQYF. The CDR3 region has the DNA TGCGCCAGCAGCCAAGATGGACAGGGGCCCAGGCAAAACATTCAGTACTTC.

The chain uses TRBV15 and TRBJ1-2; no definite D call. Germline loops: CDR1 LNHNV, CDR2 YYDKDF (reference sequence). The CDR3 is made up of 12 amino acids. Trimming left V 0 bases short and J 2 bases short, with 1 base between. The DNA of the CDR3 is TGTGCCACCAGCAGAGAAAACTATGGCTACACCTTC. This codes for CATSRENYGYTF.